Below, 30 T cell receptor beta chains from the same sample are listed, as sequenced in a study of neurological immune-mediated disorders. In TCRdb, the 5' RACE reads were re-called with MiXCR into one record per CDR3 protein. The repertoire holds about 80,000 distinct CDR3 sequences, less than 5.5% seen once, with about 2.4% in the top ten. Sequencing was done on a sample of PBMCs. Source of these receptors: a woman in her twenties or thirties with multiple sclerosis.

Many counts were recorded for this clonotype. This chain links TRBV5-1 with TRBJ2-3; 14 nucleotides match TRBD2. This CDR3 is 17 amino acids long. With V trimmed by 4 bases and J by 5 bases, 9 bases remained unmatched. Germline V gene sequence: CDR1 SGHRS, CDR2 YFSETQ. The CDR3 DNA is TGCGCCAGCAGCCCCCCTAAGACTAGCGGGGGGGAAGATACGCAGTATTTT. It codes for CASSPPKTSGGEDTQYF. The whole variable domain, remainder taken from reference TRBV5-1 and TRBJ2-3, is KAGVTQTPRYLIKTRGQQVTLSCSPISGHRSVSWYQQTPGQGLQFLFEYFSETQRNKGNFPGRFSGRQFSNSRSEMNVSTLELGDSALYLCASSPPKTSGGEDTQYFGPGTRLTVL.

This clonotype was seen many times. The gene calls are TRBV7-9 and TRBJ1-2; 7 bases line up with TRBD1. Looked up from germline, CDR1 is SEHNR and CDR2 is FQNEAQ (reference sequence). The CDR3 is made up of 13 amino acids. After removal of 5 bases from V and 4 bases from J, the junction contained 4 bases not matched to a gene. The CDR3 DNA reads TGTGCCAGCAGCGAGGGACAGTCCTATGGCTACACCTTC. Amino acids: CASSEGQSYGYTF. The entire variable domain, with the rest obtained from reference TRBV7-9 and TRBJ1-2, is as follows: DTGVSQNPRHKITKRGQNVTFRCDPISEHNRLYWYRQTLGQGPEFLTYFQNEAQLEKSRLLSDRFSAERPKGSFSTLEIQRTEQGDSAMYLCASSEGQSYGYTFGSGTRLTVV.

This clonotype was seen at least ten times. CDR3 loop: CASSLPDRGYEQYF. The CDR3 DNA follows: TGTGCCAGCAGTTTGCCGGACAGGGGCTACGAGCAGTACTTC. The rearrangement uses TRBV28 and TRBJ2-7; 9 bases agree with TRBD1. Germline assignment: CDR1 MDHEN and CDR2 SYDVKM. V gave up 3 bases and J gave up 3 bases; unmatched junction bases: 3. The CDR3 is 14 amino acids.

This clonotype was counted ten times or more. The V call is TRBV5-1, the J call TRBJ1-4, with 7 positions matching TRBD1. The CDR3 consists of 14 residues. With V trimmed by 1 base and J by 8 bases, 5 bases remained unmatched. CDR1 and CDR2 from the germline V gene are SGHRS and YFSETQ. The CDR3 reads CASSLIGTAEKLFF. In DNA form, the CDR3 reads TGCGCCAGCAGCTTGATTGGGACAGCCGAAAAACTGTTTTTT.

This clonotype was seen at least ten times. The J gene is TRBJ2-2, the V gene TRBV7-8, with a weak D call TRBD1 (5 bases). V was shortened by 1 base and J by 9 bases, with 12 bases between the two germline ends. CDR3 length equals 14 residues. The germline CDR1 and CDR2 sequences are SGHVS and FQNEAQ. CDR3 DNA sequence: TGTGCCAGCAGCTTAGAGATGGGGCCGCGGGAGCTGTTTTTT. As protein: CASSLEMGPRELFF.

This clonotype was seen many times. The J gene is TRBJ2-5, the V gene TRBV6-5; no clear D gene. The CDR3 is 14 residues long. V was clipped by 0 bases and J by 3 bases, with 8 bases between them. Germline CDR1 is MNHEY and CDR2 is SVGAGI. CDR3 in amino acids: CASSYSYRKETQYF. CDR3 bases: TGTGCCAGCAGTTACTCCTACAGAAAAGAGACCCAGTACTTC.

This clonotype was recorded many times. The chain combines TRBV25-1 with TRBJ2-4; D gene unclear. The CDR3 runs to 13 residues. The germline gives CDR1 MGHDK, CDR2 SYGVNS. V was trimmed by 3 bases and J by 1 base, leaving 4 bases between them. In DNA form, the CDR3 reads TGTGCCAGCAGTGACGAGGCCAAAAACATTCAGTACTTC. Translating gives CASSDEAKNIQYF.

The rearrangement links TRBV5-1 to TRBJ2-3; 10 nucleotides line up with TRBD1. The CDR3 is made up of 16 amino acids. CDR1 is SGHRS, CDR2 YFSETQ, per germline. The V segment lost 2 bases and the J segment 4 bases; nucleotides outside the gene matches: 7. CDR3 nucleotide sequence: TGCGCCAGCAGCTTCGCCCTTGGGACAGGGGCAGATACGCAGTATTTT. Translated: CASSFALGTGADTQYF. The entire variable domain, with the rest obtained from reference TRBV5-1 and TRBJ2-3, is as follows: KAGVTQTPRYLIKTRGQQVTLSCSPISGHRSVSWYQQTPGQGLQFLFEYFSETQRNKGNFPGRFSGRQFSNSRSEMNVSTLELGDSALYLCASSFALGTGADTQYFGPGTRLTVL.

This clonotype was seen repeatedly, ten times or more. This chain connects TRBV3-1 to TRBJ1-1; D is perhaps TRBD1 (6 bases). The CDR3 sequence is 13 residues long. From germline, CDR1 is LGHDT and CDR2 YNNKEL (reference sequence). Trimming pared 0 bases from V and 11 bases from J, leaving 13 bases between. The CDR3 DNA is TGTGCCAGCAGCCAAGACCTCCCGAGGGGGGCTTTCTTT. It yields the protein CASSQDLPRGAFF.

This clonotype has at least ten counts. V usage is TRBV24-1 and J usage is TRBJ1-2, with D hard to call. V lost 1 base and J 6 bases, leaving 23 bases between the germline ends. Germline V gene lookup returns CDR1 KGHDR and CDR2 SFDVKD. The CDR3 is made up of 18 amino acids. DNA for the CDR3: TGTGCCACCAGTGATTTATTCTCTTCCCTCACTGGAACAGATGGCTACACCTTC. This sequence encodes CATSDLFSSLTGTDGYTF.

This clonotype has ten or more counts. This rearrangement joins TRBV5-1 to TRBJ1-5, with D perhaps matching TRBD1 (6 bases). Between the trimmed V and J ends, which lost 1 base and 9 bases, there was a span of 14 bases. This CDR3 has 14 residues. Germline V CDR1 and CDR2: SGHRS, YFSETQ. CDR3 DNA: TGCGCCAGCAGCTTGTGGTCAGGGGAAGCGCCCCAGCATTTT. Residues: CASSLWSGEAPQHF.

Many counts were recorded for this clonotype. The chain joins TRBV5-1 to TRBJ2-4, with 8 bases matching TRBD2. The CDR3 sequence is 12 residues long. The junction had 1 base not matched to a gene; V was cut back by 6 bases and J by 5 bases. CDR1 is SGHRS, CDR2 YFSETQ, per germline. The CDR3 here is CASTGRENIQYF. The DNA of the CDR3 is TGCGCCAGCACCGGGAGGGAAAACATTCAGTACTTC.

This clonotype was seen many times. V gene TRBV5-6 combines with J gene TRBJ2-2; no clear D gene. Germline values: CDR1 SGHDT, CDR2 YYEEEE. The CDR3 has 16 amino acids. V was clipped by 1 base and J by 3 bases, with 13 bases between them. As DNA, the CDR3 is TGTGCCAGCAGCTTGCTCAACTCTTACTACACCGGGGAGCTGTTTTTT. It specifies CASSLLNSYYTGELFF.

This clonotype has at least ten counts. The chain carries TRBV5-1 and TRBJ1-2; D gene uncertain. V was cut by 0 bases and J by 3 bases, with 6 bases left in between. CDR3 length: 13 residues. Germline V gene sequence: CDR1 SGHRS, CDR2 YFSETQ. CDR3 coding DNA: TGCGCCAGCAGCTTGGCGGCAGACTATGGCTACACCTTC. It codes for CASSLAADYGYTF.

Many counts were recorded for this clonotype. In nucleotides, the CDR3 is TGCAGTGCTATTGTGGGCTCTGGGGCCAACGTCCTGACTTTC. Its protein is CSAIVGSGANVLTF. The chain is built from TRBV20-1 and TRBJ2-6; D not certain. This CDR3 comprises 14 residues. Germline loops: CDR1 DFQATT, CDR2 SNEGSKA (reference sequence). V gave up 4 bases and J gave up 0 bases, with 7 bases separating them.

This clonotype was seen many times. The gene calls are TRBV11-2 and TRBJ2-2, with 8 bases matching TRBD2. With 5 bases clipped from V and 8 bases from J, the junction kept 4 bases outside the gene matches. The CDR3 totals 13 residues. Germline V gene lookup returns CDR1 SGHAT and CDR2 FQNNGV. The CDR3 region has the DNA TGTGCCAGCAGCGAGCGGGGGAGAGGGGAGCTGTTTTTT. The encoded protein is CASSERGRGELFF.

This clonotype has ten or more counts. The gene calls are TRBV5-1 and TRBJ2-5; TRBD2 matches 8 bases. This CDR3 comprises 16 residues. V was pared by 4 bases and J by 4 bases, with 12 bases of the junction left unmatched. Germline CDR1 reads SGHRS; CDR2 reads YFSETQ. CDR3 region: CASSLVSRGGGETQYF. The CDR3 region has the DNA TGCGCCAGCAGCCTCGTTTCACGGGGGGGCGGAGAGACCCAGTACTTC.

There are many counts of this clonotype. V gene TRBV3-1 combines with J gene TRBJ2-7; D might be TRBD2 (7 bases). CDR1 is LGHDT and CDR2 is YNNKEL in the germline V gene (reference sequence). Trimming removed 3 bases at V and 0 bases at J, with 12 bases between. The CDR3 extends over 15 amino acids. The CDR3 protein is CASSQGGGNSYEQYF. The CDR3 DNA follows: TGTGCCAGCAGCCAGGGCGGGGGCAACTCCTACGAGCAGTACTTC.

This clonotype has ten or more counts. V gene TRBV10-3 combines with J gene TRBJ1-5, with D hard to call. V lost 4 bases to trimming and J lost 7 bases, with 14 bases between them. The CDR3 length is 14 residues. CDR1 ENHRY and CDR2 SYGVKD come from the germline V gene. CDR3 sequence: CAISGSRVDQPQHF. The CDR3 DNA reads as TGTGCCATCAGTGGATCGAGGGTGGACCAGCCCCAGCATTTT.

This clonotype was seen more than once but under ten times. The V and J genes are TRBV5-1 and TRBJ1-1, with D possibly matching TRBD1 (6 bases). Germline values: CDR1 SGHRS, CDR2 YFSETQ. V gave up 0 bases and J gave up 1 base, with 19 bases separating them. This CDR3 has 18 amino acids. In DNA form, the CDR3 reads TGCGCCAGCAGCTTGGCAGGGGTAAGGACGGTTAAGAACACTGAAGCTTTCTTT. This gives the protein CASSLAGVRTVKNTEAFF. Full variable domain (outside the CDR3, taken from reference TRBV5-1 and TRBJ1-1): KAGVTQTPRYLIKTRGQQVTLSCSPISGHRSVSWYQQTPGQGLQFLFEYFSETQRNKGNFPGRFSGRQFSNSRSEMNVSTLELGDSALYLCASSLAGVRTVKNTEAFFGQGTRLTVV.

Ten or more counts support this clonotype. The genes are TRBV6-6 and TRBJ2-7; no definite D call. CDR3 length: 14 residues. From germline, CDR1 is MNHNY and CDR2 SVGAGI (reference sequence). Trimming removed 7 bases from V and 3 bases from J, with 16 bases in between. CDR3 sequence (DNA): TGTGCCAGCATCCGTGACGGAGTCTTCTACGAGCAGTACTTC. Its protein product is CASIRDGVFYEQYF.

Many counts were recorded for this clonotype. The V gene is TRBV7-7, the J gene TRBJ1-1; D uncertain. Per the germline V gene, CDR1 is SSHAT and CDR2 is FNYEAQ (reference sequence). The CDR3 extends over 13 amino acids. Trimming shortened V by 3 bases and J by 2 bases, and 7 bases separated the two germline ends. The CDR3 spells CASSLAENTEAFF. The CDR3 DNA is TGTGCCAGCAGCTTGGCCGAAAACACTGAAGCTTTCTTT.

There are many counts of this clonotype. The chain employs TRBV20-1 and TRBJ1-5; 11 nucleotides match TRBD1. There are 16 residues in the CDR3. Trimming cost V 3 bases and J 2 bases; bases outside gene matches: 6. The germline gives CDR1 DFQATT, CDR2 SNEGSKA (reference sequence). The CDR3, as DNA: TGCAGTGCTAGCCGGACAGGGGGCTTAGGCAATCAGCCCCAGCATTTT. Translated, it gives CSASRTGGLGNQPQHF.

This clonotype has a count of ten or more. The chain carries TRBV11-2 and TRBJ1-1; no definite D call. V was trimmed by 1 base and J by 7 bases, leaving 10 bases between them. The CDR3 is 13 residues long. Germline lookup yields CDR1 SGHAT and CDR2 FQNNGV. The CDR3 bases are TGTGCCAGCAGCTTAGGAATAAGGGATGAAGCTTTCTTT. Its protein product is CASSLGIRDEAFF. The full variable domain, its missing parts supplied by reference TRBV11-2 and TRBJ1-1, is EAGVAQSPRYKIIEKRQSVAFWCNPISGHATLYWYQQILGQGPKLLIQFQNNGVVDDSQLPKDRFSAERLKGVDSTLKIQPAKLEDSAVYLCASSLGIRDEAFFGQGTRLTVV.

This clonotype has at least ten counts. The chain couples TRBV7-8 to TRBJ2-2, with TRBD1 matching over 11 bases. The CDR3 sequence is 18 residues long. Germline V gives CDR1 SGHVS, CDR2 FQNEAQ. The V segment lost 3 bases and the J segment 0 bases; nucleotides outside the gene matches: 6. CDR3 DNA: TGTGCCAGCAGCTTCAGGACAGGGGGCGTCGCGAACACCGGGGAGCTGTTTTTT. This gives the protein CASSFRTGGVANTGELFF.

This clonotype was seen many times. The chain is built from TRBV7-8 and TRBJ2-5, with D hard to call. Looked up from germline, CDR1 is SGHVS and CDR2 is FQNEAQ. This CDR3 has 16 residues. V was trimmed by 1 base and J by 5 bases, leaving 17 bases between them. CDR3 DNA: TGTGCCAGCAGCTTAGATTTGTCGCGTGATGGGGAGACCCAGTACTTC. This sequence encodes CASSLDLSRDGETQYF.

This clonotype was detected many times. CDR3 residues: CASSLGQGPLYEQYV. For the CDR3, the DNA is TGTGCCAGCAGCTTGGGACAGGGTCCTCTCTACGAGCAGTACGTC. J is TRBJ2-7 and V is TRBV5-5; 7 positions match TRBD1. Germline CDR1 is SGHKS and CDR2 is YYEKEE (reference sequence). The CDR3 totals 15 residues. The J segment lost 3 bases and the V segment lost 0 bases, leaving 6 bases of the junction unmatched.

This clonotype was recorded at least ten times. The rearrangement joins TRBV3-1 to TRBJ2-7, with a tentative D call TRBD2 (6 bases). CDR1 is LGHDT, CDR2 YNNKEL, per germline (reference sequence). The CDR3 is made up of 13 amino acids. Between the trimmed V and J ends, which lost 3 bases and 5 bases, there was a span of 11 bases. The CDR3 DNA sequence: TGTGCCAGCAGCCAGCAGTGGAGGGACGAGCAGTACTTC. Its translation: CASSQQWRDEQYF.

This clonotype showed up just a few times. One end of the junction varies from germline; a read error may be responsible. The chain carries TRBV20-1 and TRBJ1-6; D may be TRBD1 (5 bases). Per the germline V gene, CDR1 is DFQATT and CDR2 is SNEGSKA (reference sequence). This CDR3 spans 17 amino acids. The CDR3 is CSARDLAWGRRNSPLHF. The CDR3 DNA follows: TGCAGTGCTAGAGATCTCGCCTGGGGCAGGAGAAATTCACCCCTACACTTT.

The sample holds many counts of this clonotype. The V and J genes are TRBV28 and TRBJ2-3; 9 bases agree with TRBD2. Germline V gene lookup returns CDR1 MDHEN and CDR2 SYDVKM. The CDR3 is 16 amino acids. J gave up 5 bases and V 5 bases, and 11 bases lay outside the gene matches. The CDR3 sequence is CASSPGGTSLKDTQYF. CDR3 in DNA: TGTGCCAGCAGTCCCGGCGGGACTAGCCTGAAAGATACGCAGTATTTT.